The clone carrying this T cell receptor (beta chain) was seen more than once but under ten times. This record comes from a study of blood T cell repertoires in COVID-19. Whole-study context: Specimens from acute and convalescent COVID-19 originated in the United States, Italy and Spain. Sample material is recorded as cDNA or gDNA derived from T cells, B-cell-depleted T cells, or PBMCs.

Using immunoSEQ multiplex PCR, the repertoire was profiled, and TCRdb retains in-frame clones only, with some absent. Seen here are 200,000 to 250,000 clones, 80% to 90% observed once, and the top ten hold around 3.7%. Germline CDR1 is WSHSY and CDR2 is SAAADI. This CDR3 spans 13 amino acids. Trimming cost V 2 bases and J 1 base, with 6 bases left between them. This clonotype was sampled from a young woman who had been exposed to COVID-19. The sample consisted of PBMCs or T cells enriched from blood (not recorded which). The rearrangement links TRBV10-2 to TRBJ2-7, with D possibly matching TRBD1 (6 bases). DNA of the CDR3: TGCGCCAGCAGTGAGACAGGGTCCTACGAGCAGTACTTC. It specifies CASSETGSYEQYF.